This TCR beta chain comes out of a study of STAT5B mutations in CD4+ large granular lymphocyte leukemia. Points on this clone: Its target is unknown.

Sequencing was at survey level. Only in-frame clones appear in the TCRdb table, and some are missing; sequencing was by immunoSEQ multiplex PCR. The sample holds around 20,000 clones, 82% seen once. Study-level points and caveats: Over 20% of private leukemic clonotypes occurred rarely in other patients' non-leukemic repertoires. Patient CD4-sorted repertoires looked more clonal than healthy CD4+ repertoires, even without putative leukemic clones.

The sequenced sample was CD4+ T cells from blood buffy coats. This clonotype was sampled from a human donor in good health.

CDR3 sequence reads: CASSLREETQYF. Here the CDR3 DNA reads TGTGCCAGCAGCTTAAGGGAAGAGACCCAGTACTTC. The chain carries TRBV7-8 and TRBJ2-5; no reliable D call. The CDR3 runs to 12 residues. V gave up 2 bases and J gave up 3 bases, with 4 bases separating them. Germline V gives CDR1 SGHVS, CDR2 FQNEAQ.